Below, 19 T cell receptor beta chains from the same sample are listed, as sequenced in a study of shared clonotypes between healthy human individuals. The table came from immunoSEQ multiplex PCR; TCRdb's copy has only in-frame clones and leaves some out. The table includes roughly 2.1 million clones, approximately 94% detected once. Naive CD8 cells were CD45RO-negative, positively selected for CCR7, excluding terminally differentiated effector memory CD45RA+ cells. Specimen: naive CD8+ T cells from PBMCs. Every receptor here comes from a man aged 18 to 30 in good health. Some clones in this sample may be carry-over from other donors' samples.

This clone was recorded once. The chain carries TRBV27 and TRBJ2-1, with 7 nucleotides matching TRBD2. This CDR3 comprises 17 residues. Germline V gene sequence: CDR1 MNHEY, CDR2 SMNVEV (reference sequence). The V and J ends lost 8 bases and 1 base, in that order; junction bases with no gene match: 14. This CDR3 reads CASQESGVVISYNEQFF. CDR3 nucleotide sequence: TGTGCCAGCCAAGAGAGCGGGGTCGTTATTTCCTACAATGAGCAGTTCTTC.

The chain joins TRBV4-1 to TRBJ1-2; weak D call: TRBD1 (5 bases). Looked up from germline, CDR1 is MGHRA and CDR2 is YSYEKL. The CDR3 totals 13 residues. The germline V and J ends were trimmed by 5 bases and 6 bases, with 13 bases remaining between them. The CDR3 coding sequence is TGCGCCAGCAGCGGCCGGGACCGGGATGGCTACACCTTC. It yields the protein CASSGRDRDGYTF.

The J gene is TRBJ1-2, the V gene TRBV28; D possibly corresponds to TRBD1 (6 bases). Germline CDR1 and CDR2: MDHEN and SYDVKM. The CDR3 is 16 amino acids. Trimming pared 7 bases from V and 4 bases from J, leaving 22 bases between. This CDR3 is CASINRGPGVIYGYTF. CDR3 DNA: TGTGCCAGCATAAACCGAGGGCCAGGGGTTATCTATGGCTACACCTTC.

The rearrangement links TRBV9 to TRBJ1-3, with 9 bases matching TRBD1. Unmatched junction bases numbered 7, after V lost 0 bases and J lost 3 bases. Germline V gene data show CDR1 as SGDLS and CDR2 as YYNGEE. The CDR3 covers 17 residues. CDR3 bases: TGTGCCAGCAGCGTAGATTTTCGGACAGGGGTTGGAAACACCATATATTTT. Protein sequence: CASSVDFRTGVGNTIYF.

The chain uses TRBV5-1 and TRBJ2-1, with 8 bases matching TRBD2. After removal of 0 bases from V and 4 bases from J, the junction contained 6 bases not matched to a gene. Germline CDR1 and CDR2: SGHRS and YFSETQ. This CDR3 has 16 residues. The CDR3 DNA follows: TGCGCCAGCAGCTTGGGAAGACTAGCGCCATACAATGAGCAGTTCTTC. It specifies CASSLGRLAPYNEQFF.

The rearrangement uses TRBV7-9 and TRBJ2-6; no clear D. CDR3 length equals 17 residues. Trimming shortened V by 0 bases and J by 3 bases, and 12 bases separated the two germline ends. Looked up from germline, CDR1 is SEHNR and CDR2 is FQNEAQ (reference sequence). Here the CDR3 reads CASSLALFLDGANVLTF. Here the CDR3 DNA reads TGTGCCAGCAGCTTAGCGCTCTTCTTGGATGGGGCCAACGTCCTGACTTTC.

This clone was seen a few times. The chain employs TRBV7-9 and TRBJ1-2; D unresolved. Trimming took 5 bases from V and 6 from J, leaving 13 bases between them. Germline V gene sequence: CDR1 SEHNR, CDR2 FQNEAQ (reference sequence). This CDR3 has 13 amino acids. The CDR3 nucleotides are TGTGCCAGCAGCGCCCCCATGGAAGATGGCTACACCTTC. Protein sequence: CASSAPMEDGYTF.

The chain has TRBV29-1 and TRBJ2-7, with D uncertain. CDR1 is SQVTM, CDR2 ANQGSEA, per germline. V dropped 2 bases and J dropped 2 bases, with 7 bases sitting between them. This CDR3 contains 12 residues. The CDR3 loop reads CSVETTTYEQYF. CDR3 nucleotides: TGCAGCGTTGAAACCACAACCTACGAGCAGTACTTC.

V and J are TRBV7-9 and TRBJ2-7; TRBD1 matches at 7 bases. The ends lost 4 bases at V and 2 bases at J; junction bases unmatched: 8. CDR1 and CDR2 from the germline V gene are SEHNR and FQNEAQ (reference sequence). The CDR3 covers 15 residues. The DNA for the CDR3 is TGTGCCAGCAGCTCTGCCGGGACAGCAGCCTACGAGCAGTACTTC. Protein: CASSSAGTAAYEQYF.

This clone appeared a few times. V gene TRBV7-9 combines with J gene TRBJ1-2; tentative D call: TRBD1 (5 bases). Trimming cost V 1 base and J 4 bases, with 13 bases left between them. The CDR3 loop spans 15 amino acids. The germline gives CDR1 SEHNR, CDR2 FQNEAQ (reference sequence). CDR3 residues: CASSLVRGSSYGYTF. Here the CDR3 DNA reads TGTGCCAGCAGCTTAGTCCGGGGGAGTAGCTATGGCTACACCTTC.

The V gene is TRBV7-8, the J gene TRBJ2-7, with D unclear. In germline, CDR1 is SGHVS, CDR2 FQNEAQ. The CDR3 has 11 residues. The V end was cut by 2 bases, the J end by 9 bases, with 8 bases between. CDR3 nucleotides: TGTGCCAGCAGCTTAATGGGTAGGCAGTACTTC. Its protein product is CASSLMGRQYF.

This chain uses TRBV7-9 with TRBJ1-1, with 7 bases matching TRBD1. CDR3 length: 16 residues. Germline CDR1 is SEHNR and CDR2 is FQNEAQ (reference sequence). Trimming removed 6 bases from V and 3 bases from J; junction bases left unmatched: 13. The CDR3 here is CASSPRDRLFDTEAFF. The CDR3 nucleotides read TGTGCCAGCAGTCCCCGGGACAGACTATTCGACACTGAAGCTTTCTTT.

This clone appeared many times. The chain has TRBV11-2 and TRBJ2-4; no clear D gene. The length of the CDR3 is 14 residues. V was trimmed by 4 bases and J by 8 bases, leaving 15 bases between them. CDR1 and CDR2 (germline): SGHAT, FQNNGV. The CDR3 DNA reads as TGTGCCAGCAGCTCGGTATTATTGAGGCACATTCAGTACTTC. This sequence encodes CASSSVLLRHIQYF. The complete variable domain, with remaining parts taken from reference TRBV11-2 and TRBJ2-4, reads EAGVAQSPRYKIIEKRQSVAFWCNPISGHATLYWYQQILGQGPKLLIQFQNNGVVDDSQLPKDRFSAERLKGVDSTLKIQPAKLEDSAVYLCASSSVLLRHIQYFGAGTRLSVL.

The chain uses TRBV7-9 and TRBJ2-7; 9 nucleotides align to TRBD2. The CDR3 sequence is 14 residues long. Unmatched junction bases numbered 5, after V lost 4 bases and J lost 4 bases. The germline gives CDR1 SEHNR, CDR2 FQNEAQ (reference sequence). CDR3 amino acids: CASSYAGGKYEQYF. In nucleotides, the CDR3 is TGTGCCAGCAGCTACGCGGGAGGGAAGTACGAGCAGTACTTC.

V is TRBV28 and J is TRBJ2-7; 7 bases line up with TRBD1. In germline, CDR1 is MDHEN, CDR2 SYDVKM. CDR3 length: 14 residues. V trimming: 8 bases; J trimming: 0 bases; junction bases outside the gene matches: 7. The DNA of the CDR3 is TGTGCCAGCCAAATCAGGGGGAGCTCCTACGAGCAGTACTTC. Translating gives CASQIRGSSYEQYF.

V is TRBV9 and J is TRBJ2-1; D gene uncertain. The CDR3 spans 17 residues. V was cut by 3 bases and J by 0 bases, with 16 bases left in between. Germline V gene sequence: CDR1 SGDLS, CDR2 YYNGEE. The CDR3: CASSAYLQKTSYNEQFF. The CDR3 region has the DNA TGTGCCAGCAGCGCTTACTTACAGAAAACCTCCTACAATGAGCAGTTCTTC. Together with reference TRBV9 and TRBJ2-1, the CDR3 gives the full variable domain: DSGVTQTPKHLITATGQRVTLRCSPRSGDLSVYWYQQSLDQGLQFLIQYYNGEERAKGNILERFSAQQFPDLHSELNLSSLELGDSALYFCASSAYLQKTSYNEQFFGPGTRLTVL.

This clone was seen just once. This chain joins TRBV15 and TRBJ2-5, with 10 bases lining up with TRBD1. CDR3 size: 16 residues. Per germline, CDR1 LNHNV and CDR2 YYDKDF (reference sequence). The V gene end was trimmed by 8 bases and the J gene end by 1 base; junction bases not matched to a gene: 10. The CDR3 DNA reads as TGTGCCACCGCCCACCGGGACAGGGGACCCCAAGAGACCCAGTACTTC. Its translation is CATAHRDRGPQETQYF.

As regards this clone: Other DNA sequences from this sample encode an identical CDR3 as well. The V call is TRBV7-9, the J call TRBJ2-3; 9 bases fit TRBD2. V dropped 4 bases and J dropped 1; count of bases not matched to a gene: 3. Germline CDR1 reads SEHNR; CDR2 reads FQNEAQ (reference sequence). CDR3 length equals 15 residues. The CDR3 DNA follows: TGTGCCAGCAGCTCCCGGACTAGCGGCACAGATACGCAGTATTTT. It encodes CASSSRTSGTDTQYF. Full variable domain (outside the CDR3, taken from reference TRBV7-9 and TRBJ2-3): DTGVSQNPRHKITKRGQNVTFRCDPISEHNRLYWYRQTLGQGPEFLTYFQNEAQLEKSRLLSDRFSAERPKGSFSTLEIQRTEQGDSAMYLCASSSRTSGTDTQYFGPGTRLTVL.

The chain joins TRBV28 to TRBJ2-7, with 11 bases fitting TRBD2. With V trimmed by 5 bases and J by 6 bases, 9 bases remained unmatched. Germline V gene lookup returns CDR1 MDHEN and CDR2 SYDVKM. There are 15 residues in the CDR3. The CDR3 reads CASSRLLAGGSEQYF. CDR3 bases: TGTGCCAGCAGTAGACTCCTAGCGGGAGGTAGCGAGCAGTACTTC.